This T cell receptor (beta chain) was recorded in a study of shared clonotypes between healthy human individuals. Study observations and caveats: Only blood samples were collected, and tissue repertoires likely differ.

Approximately 300 ng DNA, 30,000 or so T cell genomes, went into unsorted PBMC replicate PCRs. Using ten immunoSEQ deep assay plates, investigators sequenced unsorted PBMC DNA. Only in-frame clones appear in the TCRdb table, and some are missing; sequencing was by immunoSEQ multiplex PCR. The sample records nearly 500,000 clones, around 78% being singletons. The study enrolled healthy HIV-negative adults without recent acute infections or vaccinations as donors. A note on this clone: Its antigen is unidentified.

Trimming took 6 bases from V and 6 from J, leaving 9 bases between them. CDR3 length equals 11 residues. Germline lookup yields CDR1 MDHEN and CDR2 SYDVKM. Sequenced material: PBMCs. This chain connects TRBV28 to TRBJ2-7, with unresolved D. This clonotype was sampled from a woman in her 40s in good health. Some clones in this sample may be carry-over from other donors' samples. CDR3 coding DNA: TGTGCCAGCAGCGAACGAGGCGAGCAGTACTTC. Protein: CASSERGEQYF. Together with reference TRBV28 and TRBJ2-7, the CDR3 gives the full variable domain: DVKVTQSSRYLVKRTGEKVFLECVQDMDHENMFWYRQDPGLGLRLIYFSYDVKMKEKGDIPEGYSVSREKKERFSLILESASTNQTSMYLCASSERGEQYFGPGTRLTVT.